This paragraph reports one T cell receptor (beta chain). CDR1 and CDR2 (germline): LNHDA, SQIVND (reference sequence). Trimming stripped 2 bases from V and 5 bases from J, with 15 bases between. This CDR3 is built from 15 residues. The source of the sample is a study of blood T cell repertoires in COVID-19. Study summary: Researchers got acute and convalescent COVID-19 samples from the United States, Italy and Spain. From T cells, B-cell-depleted T cells, or PBMCs came the material, which was cDNA or gDNA.

Sequencing was performed with immunoSEQ multiplex PCR; in TCRdb, only in-frame clones are kept and a portion is missing. The sample records 130,000 or so clones, 85% to 90% being singletons. The V call is TRBV19, the J call TRBJ2-5; weak D call: TRBD2 (6 bases). Material: peripheral blood. This clonotype originated in a woman aged 60-75 years with acute or convalescent COVID-19. CDR3 coding DNA: TGTGCCAGTAGTATATTAGTCGCCGGAGGGGAGACCCAGTACTTC. Translating gives CASSILVAGGETQYF. The full variable domain, with the rest looked up from reference TRBV19 and TRBJ2-5, is DGGITQSPKYLFRKEGQNVTLSCEQNLNHDAMYWYRQDPGQGLRLIYYSQIVNDFQKGDIAEGYSVSREKKESFPLTVTSAQKNPTAFYLCASSILVAGGETQYFGPGTRLLVL.